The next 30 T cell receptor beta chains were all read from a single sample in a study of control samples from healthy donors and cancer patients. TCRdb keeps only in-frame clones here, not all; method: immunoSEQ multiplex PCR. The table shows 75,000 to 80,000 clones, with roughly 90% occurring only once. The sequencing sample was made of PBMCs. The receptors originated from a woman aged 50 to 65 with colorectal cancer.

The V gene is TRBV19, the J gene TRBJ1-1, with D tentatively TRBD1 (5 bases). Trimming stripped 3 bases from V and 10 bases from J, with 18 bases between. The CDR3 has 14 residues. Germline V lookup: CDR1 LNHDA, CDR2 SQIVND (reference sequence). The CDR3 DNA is TGTGCCAGTAGTATTTCCCCACAGGTCGTGAGAGCTTTCTTT. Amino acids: CASSISPQVVRAFF.

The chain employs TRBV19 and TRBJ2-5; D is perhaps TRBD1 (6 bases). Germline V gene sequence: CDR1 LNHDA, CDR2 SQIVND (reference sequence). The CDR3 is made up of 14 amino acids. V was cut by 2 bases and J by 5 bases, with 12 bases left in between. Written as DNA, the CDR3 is TGTGCCAGTAGTATAACTTCAGGGGTTGAGACCCAGTACTTC. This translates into CASSITSGVETQYF. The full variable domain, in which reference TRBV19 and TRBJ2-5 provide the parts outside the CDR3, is DGGITQSPKYLFRKEGQNVTLSCEQNLNHDAMYWYRQDPGQGLRLIYYSQIVNDFQKGDIAEGYSVSREKKESFPLTVTSAQKNPTAFYLCASSITSGVETQYFGPGTRLLVL.

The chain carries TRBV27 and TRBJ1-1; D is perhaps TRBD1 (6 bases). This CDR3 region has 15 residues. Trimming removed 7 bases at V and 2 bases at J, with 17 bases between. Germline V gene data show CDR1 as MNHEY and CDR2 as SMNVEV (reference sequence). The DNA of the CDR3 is TGTGCCAGCAACTCATTAGGGACACTAAACACTGAAGCTTTCTTT. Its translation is CASNSLGTLNTEAFF.

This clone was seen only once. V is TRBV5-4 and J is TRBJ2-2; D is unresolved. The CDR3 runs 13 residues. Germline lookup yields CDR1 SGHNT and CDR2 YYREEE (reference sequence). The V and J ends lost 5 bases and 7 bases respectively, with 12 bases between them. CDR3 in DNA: TGTGCCAGCAGTCAGGCTTTACGCGGGGAGCTGTTTTTT. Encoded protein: CASSQALRGELFF. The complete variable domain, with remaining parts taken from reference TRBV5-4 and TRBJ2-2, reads ETGVTQSPTHLIKTRGQQVTLRCSSQSGHNTVSWYQQALGQGPQFIFQYYREEENGRGNFPPRFSGLQFPNYSSELNVNALELDDSALYLCASSQALRGELFFGEGSRLTVL.

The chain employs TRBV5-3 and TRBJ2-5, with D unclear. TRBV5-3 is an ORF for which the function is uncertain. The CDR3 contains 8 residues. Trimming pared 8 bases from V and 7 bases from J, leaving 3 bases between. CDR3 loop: CARMTQYF. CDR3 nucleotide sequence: TGTGCCAGGATGACCCAGTACTTC.

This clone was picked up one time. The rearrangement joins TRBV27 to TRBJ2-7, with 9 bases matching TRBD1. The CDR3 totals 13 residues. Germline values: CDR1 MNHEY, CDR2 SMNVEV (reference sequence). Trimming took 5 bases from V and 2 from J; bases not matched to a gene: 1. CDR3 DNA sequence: TGTGCCAGCAGTCGACAGGGGGCCTACGAGCAGTACGTC. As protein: CASSRQGAYEQYV.

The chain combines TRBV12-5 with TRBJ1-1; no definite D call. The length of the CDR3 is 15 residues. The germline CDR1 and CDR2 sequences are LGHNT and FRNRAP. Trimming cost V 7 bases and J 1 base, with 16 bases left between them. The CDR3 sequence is CASARGRTENTEAFF. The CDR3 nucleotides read TGTGCTAGTGCTCGAGGAAGGACGGAGAACACTGAAGCTTTCTTT.

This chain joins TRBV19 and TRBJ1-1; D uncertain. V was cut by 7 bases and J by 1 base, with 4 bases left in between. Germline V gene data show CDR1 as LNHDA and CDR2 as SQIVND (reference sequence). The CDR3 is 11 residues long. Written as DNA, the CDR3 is TGTGCCAGTAAGGAGAACACTGAAGCTTTCTTT. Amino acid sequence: CASKENTEAFF.

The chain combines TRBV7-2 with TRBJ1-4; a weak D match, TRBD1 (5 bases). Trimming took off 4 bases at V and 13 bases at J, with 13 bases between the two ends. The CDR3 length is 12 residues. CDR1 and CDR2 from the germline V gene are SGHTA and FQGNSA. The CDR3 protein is CASSSGGGGLFF. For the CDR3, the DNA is TGTGCCAGCAGCTCCGGGGGGGGTGGACTGTTTTTT.

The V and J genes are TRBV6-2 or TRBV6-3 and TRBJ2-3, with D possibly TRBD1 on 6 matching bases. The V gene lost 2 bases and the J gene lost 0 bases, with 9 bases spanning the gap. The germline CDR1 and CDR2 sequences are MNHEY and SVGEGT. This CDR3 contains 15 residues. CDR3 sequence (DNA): TGTGCCAGCAGTTACAAGAGGGGGAGCACAGATACGCAGTATTTT. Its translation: CASSYKRGSTDTQYF.

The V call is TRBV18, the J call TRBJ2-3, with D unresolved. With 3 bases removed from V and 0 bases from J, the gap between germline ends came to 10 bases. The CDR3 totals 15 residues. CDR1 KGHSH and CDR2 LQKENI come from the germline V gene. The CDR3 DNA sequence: TGTGCCAGCTCACCTAGCCCCCCTAGCACAGATACGCAGTATTTT. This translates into CASSPSPPSTDTQYF.

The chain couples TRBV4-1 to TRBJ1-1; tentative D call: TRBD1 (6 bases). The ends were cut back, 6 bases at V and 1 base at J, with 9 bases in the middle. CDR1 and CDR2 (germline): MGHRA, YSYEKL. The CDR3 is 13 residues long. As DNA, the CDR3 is TGCGCCAGCAGGTGGACAGAGAACACTGAAGCTTTCTTT. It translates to CASRWTENTEAFF.

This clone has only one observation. The CDR3 protein is CSASRPGSTYNEQFF. Written as DNA, the CDR3 is TGCAGTGCTAGTCGTCCGGGGAGCACCTACAATGAGCAGTTCTTC. V gene TRBV20-1 combines with J gene TRBJ2-1, with D possibly matching TRBD2 (5 bases). Germline loops: CDR1 DFQATT, CDR2 SNEGSKA (reference sequence). V was pared by 3 bases and J by 2 bases, with 14 bases between. This CDR3 comprises 15 residues.

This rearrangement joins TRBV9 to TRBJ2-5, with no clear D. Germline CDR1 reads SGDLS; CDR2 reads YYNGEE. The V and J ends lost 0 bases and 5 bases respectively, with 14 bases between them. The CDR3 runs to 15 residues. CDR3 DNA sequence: TGTGCCAGCAGCGTAGGGGCCCGAGACGGGGAGACCCAGTACTTC. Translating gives CASSVGARDGETQYF.

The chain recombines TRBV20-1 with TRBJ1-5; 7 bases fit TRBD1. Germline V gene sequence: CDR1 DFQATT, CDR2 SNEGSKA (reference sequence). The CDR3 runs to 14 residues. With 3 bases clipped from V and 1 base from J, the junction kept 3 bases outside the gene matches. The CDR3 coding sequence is TGCAGTGCTAGTGCAGGGGGGAGCAATCAGCCCCAGCATTTT. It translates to CSASAGGSNQPQHF.

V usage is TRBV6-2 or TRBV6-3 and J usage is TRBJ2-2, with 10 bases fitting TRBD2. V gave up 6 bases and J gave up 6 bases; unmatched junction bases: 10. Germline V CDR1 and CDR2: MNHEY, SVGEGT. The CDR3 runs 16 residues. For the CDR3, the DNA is TGTGCCAGCAGCCCCAGAGAGCGGGGGGGCCCCGGGGAGCTGTTTTTT. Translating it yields CASSPRERGGPGELFF.

The CDR3 sequence: CASSEDGGRDTQYF. CDR3 nucleotides: TGCGCCAGCAGCGAAGACGGGGGGCGAGATACGCAGTATTTT. This chain links TRBV5-1 with TRBJ2-3, with D possibly TRBD2 on 7 matching bases. The germline V gene has CDR1 SGHRS and CDR2 YFSETQ. There are 14 residues in the CDR3. The V end lost 4 bases, the J end lost 5 bases, and 14 bases lay between the germline ends. The full variable domain, with the rest looked up from reference TRBV5-1 and TRBJ2-3, is KAGVTQTPRYLIKTRGQQVTLSCSPISGHRSVSWYQQTPGQGLQFLFEYFSETQRNKGNFPGRFSGRQFSNSRSEMNVSTLELGDSALYLCASSEDGGRDTQYFGPGTRLTVL.

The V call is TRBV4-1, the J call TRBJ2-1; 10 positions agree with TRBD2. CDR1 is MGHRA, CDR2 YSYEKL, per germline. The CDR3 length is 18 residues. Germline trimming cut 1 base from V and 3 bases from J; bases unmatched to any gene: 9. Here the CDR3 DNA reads TGCGCCAGCAGCCAAGCCATAGCGGGGGGCTCTTACTACAATGAGCAGTTCTTC. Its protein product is CASSQAIAGGSYYNEQFF.

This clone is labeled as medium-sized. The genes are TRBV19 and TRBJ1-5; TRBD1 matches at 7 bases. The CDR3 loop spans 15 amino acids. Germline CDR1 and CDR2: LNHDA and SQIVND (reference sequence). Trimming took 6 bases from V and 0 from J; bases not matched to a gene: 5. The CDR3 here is CASSQGQHSNQPQHF. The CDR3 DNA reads TGTGCCAGTAGCCAGGGACAGCATAGCAATCAGCCCCAGCATTTT.

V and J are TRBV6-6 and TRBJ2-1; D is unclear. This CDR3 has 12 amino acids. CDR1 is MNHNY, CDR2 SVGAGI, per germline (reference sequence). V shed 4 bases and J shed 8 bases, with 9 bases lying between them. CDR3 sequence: CASSFSGYEQFF. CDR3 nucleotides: TGTGCCAGCAGTTTTTCCGGGTATGAGCAGTTCTTC.

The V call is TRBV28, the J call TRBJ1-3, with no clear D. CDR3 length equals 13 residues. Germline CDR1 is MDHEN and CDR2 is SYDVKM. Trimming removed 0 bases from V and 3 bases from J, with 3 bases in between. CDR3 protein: CASSLWVGNTIYF. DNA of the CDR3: TGTGCCAGCAGTTTATGGGTTGGAAACACCATATATTTT.

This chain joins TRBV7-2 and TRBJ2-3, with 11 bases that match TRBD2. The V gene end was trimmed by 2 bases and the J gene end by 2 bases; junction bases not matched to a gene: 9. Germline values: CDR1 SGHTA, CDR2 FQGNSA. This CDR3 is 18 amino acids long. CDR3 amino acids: CASSLWLAGGSYTDTQYF. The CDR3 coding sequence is TGTGCCAGCAGCTTATGGCTAGCGGGGGGCTCATACACAGATACGCAGTATTTT. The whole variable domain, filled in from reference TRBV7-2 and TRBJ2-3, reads GAGVSQSPSNKVTEKGKDVELRCDPISGHTALYWYRQSLGQGLEFLIYFQGNSAPDKSGLPSDRFSAERTGGSVSTLTIQRTQQEDSAVYLCASSLWLAGGSYTDTQYFGPGTRLTVL.

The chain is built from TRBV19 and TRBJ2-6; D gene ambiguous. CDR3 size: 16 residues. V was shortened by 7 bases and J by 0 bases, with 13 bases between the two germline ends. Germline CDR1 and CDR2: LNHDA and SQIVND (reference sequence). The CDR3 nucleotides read TGTGCCAGTACCCCCCGGCTCGACTCTGGGGCCAACGTCCTGACTTTC. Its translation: CASTPRLDSGANVLTF.

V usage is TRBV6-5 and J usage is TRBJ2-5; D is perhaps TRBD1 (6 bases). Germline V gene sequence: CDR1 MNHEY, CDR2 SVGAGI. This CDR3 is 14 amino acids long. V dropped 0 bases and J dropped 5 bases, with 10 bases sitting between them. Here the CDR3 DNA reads TGTGCCAGCAGTTACTCGCACAGGGTTGAGACCCAGTACTTC. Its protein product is CASSYSHRVETQYF.

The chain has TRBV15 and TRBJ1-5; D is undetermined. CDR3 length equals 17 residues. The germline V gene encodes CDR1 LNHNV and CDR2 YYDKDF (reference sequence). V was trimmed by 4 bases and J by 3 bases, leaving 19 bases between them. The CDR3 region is CATSKVVRVSNNQPQHF. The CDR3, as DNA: TGTGCCACCAGCAAAGTTGTAAGGGTCTCTAACAATCAGCCCCAGCATTTT.

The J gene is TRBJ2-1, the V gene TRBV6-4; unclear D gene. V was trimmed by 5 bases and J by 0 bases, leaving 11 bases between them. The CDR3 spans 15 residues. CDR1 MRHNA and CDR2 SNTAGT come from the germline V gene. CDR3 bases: TGTGCCAGCAGTCAAACTCATGTCTCCTACAATGAGCAGTTCTTC. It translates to CASSQTHVSYNEQFF.

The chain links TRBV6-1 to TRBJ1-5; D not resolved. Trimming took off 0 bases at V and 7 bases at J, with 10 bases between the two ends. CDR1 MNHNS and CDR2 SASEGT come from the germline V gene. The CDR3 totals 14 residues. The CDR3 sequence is CASSEAQSWQPQHF. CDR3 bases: TGTGCCAGCAGTGAAGCGCAAAGCTGGCAGCCCCAGCATTTT.

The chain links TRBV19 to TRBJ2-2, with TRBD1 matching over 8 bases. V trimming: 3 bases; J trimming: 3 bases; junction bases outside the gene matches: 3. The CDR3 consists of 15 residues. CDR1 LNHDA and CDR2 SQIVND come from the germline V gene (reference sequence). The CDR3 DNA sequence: TGTGCCAGTAGTATCTCGGACAGGGACACCGGGGAGCTGTTTTTT. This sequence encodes CASSISDRDTGELFF. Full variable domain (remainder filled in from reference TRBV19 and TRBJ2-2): DGGITQSPKYLFRKEGQNVTLSCEQNLNHDAMYWYRQDPGQGLRLIYYSQIVNDFQKGDIAEGYSVSREKKESFPLTVTSAQKNPTAFYLCASSISDRDTGELFFGEGSRLTVL.

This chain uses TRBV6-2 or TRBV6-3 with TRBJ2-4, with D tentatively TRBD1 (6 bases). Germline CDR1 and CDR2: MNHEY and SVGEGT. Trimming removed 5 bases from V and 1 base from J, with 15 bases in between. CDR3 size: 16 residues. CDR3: CASSGTGPPAKNIQYF. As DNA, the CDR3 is TGTGCCAGCAGTGGAACAGGGCCGCCGGCCAAAAACATTCAGTACTTC.

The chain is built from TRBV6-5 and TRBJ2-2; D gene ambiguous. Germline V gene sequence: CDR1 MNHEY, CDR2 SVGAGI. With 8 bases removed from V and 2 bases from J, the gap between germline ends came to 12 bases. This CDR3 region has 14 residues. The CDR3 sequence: CASLKSRNTGELFF. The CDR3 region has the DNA TGTGCCAGCCTTAAGTCCCGTAACACCGGGGAGCTGTTTTTT.